The 21 T cell receptor beta chains below all came from one sample that was sequenced in a study of CD8 T cells in Susac syndrome. Reverse transcription of roughly 0.5 to 1 ug RNA was carried out with random hexamers. A single record per CDR3 protein comes from TCRdb applying MiXCR to the immunoSEQ multiplex PCR reads. The sample holds around 81,000 distinct CDR3 sequences, 85% to 95% seen once. Sequenced material: CD8+ T cells from PBMCs. The receptors shown here come from a human donor with Susac syndrome.

The rearrangement links TRBV28 to TRBJ2-2; 9 bases are shared with TRBD2. This CDR3 is built from 17 residues. Germline V CDR1 and CDR2: MDHEN, SYDVKM. V dropped 3 bases and J dropped 7; count of bases not matched to a gene: 12. The CDR3 sequence: CASSFRLAGWGYGELFF. In DNA, the CDR3 is TGTGCCAGCAGTTTCAGGCTAGCGGGATGGGGATACGGGGAGCTGTTTTTT.

This clonotype was counted once. The chain links TRBV18 to TRBJ2-3; tentative D call: TRBD1 (5 bases). Germline values: CDR1 KGHSH, CDR2 LQKENI. The CDR3 extends over 16 amino acids. Trimming stripped 3 bases from V and 4 bases from J, with 17 bases between. DNA for the CDR3: TGTGCCAGCTCACCGGTTACGGACAAGGGCCCAGATACGCAGTATTTT. Amino acids: CASSPVTDKGPDTQYF.

The chain uses TRBV5-1 and TRBJ2-7; 8 positions match TRBD1. CDR1 is SGHRS, CDR2 YFSETQ, per germline. J was trimmed by 3 bases and V by 3 bases; bases with no gene match: 8. This CDR3 has 15 residues. Here the CDR3 reads CASSSRGQGSYEQYF. CDR3 DNA sequence: TGCGCCAGCAGCTCTCGTGGACAGGGAAGCTACGAGCAGTACTTC.

This chain links TRBV4-2 with TRBJ1-5, with D perhaps matching TRBD1 (5 bases). V lost 0 bases and J 4 bases, leaving 10 bases between the germline ends. Germline V gene lookup returns CDR1 LGHNA and CDR2 YNFKEQ. The CDR3 has 15 residues. CDR3 in amino acids: CASSQEGAPNQPQHF. The CDR3, as DNA: TGTGCCAGCAGCCAAGAAGGGGCCCCTAATCAGCCCCAGCATTTT.

This clonotype was detected a few times. The V and J genes are TRBV27 and TRBJ2-7; possibly TRBD1 for D (5 bases). The CDR3 contains 12 residues. V was cut by 2 bases and J by 3 bases, with 5 bases left in between. Germline CDR1 reads MNHEY; CDR2 reads SMNVEV (reference sequence). CDR3: CASSLRGYEQYF. The CDR3 region has the DNA TGTGCCAGCAGTTTAAGGGGCTACGAGCAGTACTTC.

V gene TRBV13 combines with J gene TRBJ1-2; tentatively, D is TRBD1 (5 bases). CDR1 is PRHDT, CDR2 FYEKMQ, per germline (reference sequence). V was pared by 1 base and J by 1 base, with 10 bases between. This CDR3 comprises 15 residues. CDR3 coding DNA: TGTGCCAGCAGCTTAGAAACAGGAATTAACTATGGCTACACCTTC. Protein sequence: CASSLETGINYGYTF.

Comment on this clonotype: A much larger clone differs from this one at a single base, so this may be a read error. The chain couples TRBV6-2 or TRBV6-3 to TRBJ1-1; no clear D. The CDR3 is 13 amino acids. CDR1 is MNHEY, CDR2 SVGEGT, per germline. The CDR3 here is CASSYGEVTEVFF. CDR3 sequence (DNA): TGTGCCAGCAGTTACGGGGAGGTCACTGAAGTTTTCTTT.

The chain links TRBV6-5 to TRBJ2-7; 9 bases agree with TRBD1. CDR1 and CDR2 from the germline V gene are MNHEY and SVGAGI. V dropped 8 bases and J dropped 0; count of bases not matched to a gene: 2. CDR3 length equals 13 residues. In DNA form, the CDR3 reads TGTGCCAGCGGGGACAGGGTCTCCTACGAGCAGTACTTC. Its translation: CASGDRVSYEQYF.

The J gene is TRBJ1-4, the V gene TRBV5-4; D is unresolved. Trimming left V 4 bases short and J 5 bases short, with 12 bases between. Germline lookup yields CDR1 SGHNT and CDR2 YYREEE (reference sequence). This CDR3 has 14 residues. The CDR3 sequence: CASSRPEENEKLFF. The CDR3 region has the DNA TGTGCCAGCAGCCGCCCCGAGGAGAATGAAAAACTGTTTTTT.

V is TRBV13 and J is TRBJ2-1; 9 positions match TRBD2. Germline lookup yields CDR1 PRHDT and CDR2 FYEKMQ (reference sequence). The CDR3 extends over 15 amino acids. The trim removed 3 bases at V and 1 base at J, leaving 1 base unmatched. The CDR3 is CASSLSGRSYNEQFF. CDR3 in DNA: TGTGCCAGCAGCTTGAGCGGGAGGTCCTACAATGAGCAGTTCTTC.

The CDR3 DNA reads TGTGCCAGCAGCTTAGGGCTAGCGGGGGGTCCGACTAACTACAATGAGCAGTTCTTC. Protein: CASSLGLAGGPTNYNEQFF. The V and J genes are TRBV7-8 and TRBJ2-1, with 11 bases aligning to TRBD2. The V and J ends lost 1 base and 3 bases, in that order; junction bases with no gene match: 11. CDR3 length: 19 amino acids. Per germline, CDR1 SGHVS and CDR2 FQNEAQ.

V gene TRBV12-3 or TRBV12-4 combines with J gene TRBJ2-3, with D hard to call. There are 16 residues in the CDR3. Trimming stripped 1 base from V and 0 bases from J, with 11 bases between. The CDR3, as DNA: TGTGCCAGCAGTTTAGGGCCCACTCCAAGCACAGATACGCAGTATTTT. It codes for CASSLGPTPSTDTQYF.

The chain joins TRBV18 to TRBJ1-5; TRBD1 is a possible D gene (5 bases). This CDR3 comprises 12 residues. CDR1 is KGHSH, CDR2 LQKENI, per germline. V was clipped by 0 bases and J by 9 bases, with 6 bases between them. As DNA, the CDR3 is TGTGCCAGCTCACCACCGGGACGGCCCCAGCATTTT. Translating it yields CASSPPGRPQHF.

The rearrangement links TRBV24-1 to TRBJ2-3; 10 bases align to TRBD2. Germline lookup yields CDR1 KGHDR and CDR2 SFDVKD. The CDR3 sequence is 16 residues long. Trimming took 4 bases from V and 6 from J; bases not matched to a gene: 9. Here the CDR3 reads CATSDTAGLAVDTQYF. The CDR3 region has the DNA TGTGCCACCAGTGACACGGCCGGACTAGCGGTGGATACGCAGTATTTT.

The V call is TRBV4-3, the J call TRBJ1-1; D unresolved. Between the trimmed V and J ends, which lost 6 bases and 1 base, there was a span of 12 bases. CDR3 length equals 14 residues. The germline gives CDR1 LGHNA, CDR2 YSLEER. The CDR3 region has the DNA TGCGCCAGCAGTCTTGCAGGAGAGAACACTGAAGCTTTCTTT. It specifies CASSLAGENTEAFF.

The chain uses TRBV21-1 and TRBJ2-6; the table assigns TRBD1, which was not confirmed against the DNA. TRBV21-1 is flagged as a pseudogene. The CDR3 length is 17 residues. The CDR3: CASSARDRGTGANVLTF. As DNA, the CDR3 is TGTGCCAGCAGCGCCCGGGACAGGGGGACTGGGGCCAACGTCCTGACTTTC.

This chain connects TRBV4-2 to TRBJ2-1; 8 nucleotides line up with TRBD1. The junction had 14 bases not matched to a gene; V was cut back by 3 bases and J by 4 bases. CDR1 is LGHNA, CDR2 YNFKEQ, per germline. The CDR3 consists of 18 residues. For the CDR3, the DNA is TGTGCCAGCAGCCAGTACGTCCAGGGGGCGGAGTTGTACAATGAGCAGTTCTTC. It yields the protein CASSQYVQGAELYNEQFF.

V usage is TRBV6-1 and J usage is TRBJ2-3; 7 bases are shared with TRBD1. CDR3 length: 16 residues. Trimming cost V 4 bases and J 1 base; bases outside gene matches: 8. The V gene's germline CDR1 is MNHNS and CDR2 SASEGT. CDR3 in DNA: TGTGCCAGCAGTGCCTTAGGGGGCTCGGGCACAGATACGCAGTATTTT. Amino acids: CASSALGGSGTDTQYF.

V usage is TRBV25-1 and J usage is TRBJ2-3, with unresolved D. The V and J ends lost 4 bases and 0 bases respectively, with 5 bases between them. Germline CDR1 and CDR2: MGHDK and SYGVNS. The CDR3 loop spans 13 amino acids. CDR3 DNA: TGTGCCAGCAGTGTTACAAGCACAGATACGCAGTATTTT. It encodes CASSVTSTDTQYF. The full variable domain, completed using reference TRBV25-1 and TRBJ2-3, is EADIYQTPRYLVIGTGKKITLECSQTMGHDKMYWYQQDPGMELHLIHYSYGVNSTEKGDLSSESTVSRIRTEHFPLTLESARPSHTSQYLCASSVTSTDTQYFGPGTRLTVL.

This clonotype was observed once. CDR3 DNA sequence: TGCAGTGCTTCGGGAGGAGCCGAGCAGTACTTC. Its translation is CSASGGAEQYF. The chain recombines TRBV20-1 with TRBJ2-7; 7 bases map to TRBD2. CDR1 and CDR2 (germline): DFQATT, SNEGSKA (reference sequence). Unmatched junction bases numbered 4, after V lost 5 bases and J lost 6 bases. The CDR3 has 11 residues.

V is TRBV19 and J is TRBJ2-1, with D perhaps TRBD1 or TRBD2 (6 bases each). This CDR3 contains 14 residues. Germline V lookup: CDR1 LNHDA, CDR2 SQIVND (reference sequence). V was shortened by 3 bases and J by 9 bases, with 15 bases between the two germline ends. The CDR3 sequence is CASSIVKGGVEQFF. As DNA, the CDR3 is TGTGCCAGTAGTATTGTTAAGGGGGGTGTTGAGCAGTTCTTC.